One and the same sample provided the 21 T cell receptor beta chains below, sequenced in a study of blood T cell repertoires in COVID-19. Repertoires were generated with immunoSEQ multiplex PCR, while TCRdb's copy carries only in-frame clones and drops some. The data hold approximately 230,000 clones, with approximately 90% observed a single time. Sequencing was done on a sample of peripheral blood. These receptors all come from a woman younger than 45 with COVID-19, enrolled during active disease.

The sample holds one count of this clone. Other DNA variants within this sample encode the same CDR3. V and J are TRBV7-2 and TRBJ1-2; tentative D call: TRBD1 (5 bases). The germline CDR1 and CDR2 sequences are SGHTA and FQGNSA. The V end lost 1 base, the J end lost 2 bases, and 8 bases lay between the germline ends. The CDR3 length is 14 residues. CDR3 loop: CASSLEGINYGYTF. For the CDR3, the DNA is TGTGCCAGCAGCTTAGAGGGGATCAACTATGGCTACACCTTC.

DNA of the CDR3: TGTGCCAGCAGCGGAACAGGGTCTGGAAACACCATATATTTT. Amino acid sequence: CASSGTGSGNTIYF. This chain joins TRBV5-4 and TRBJ1-3, with D maybe TRBD1 (6 bases). CDR3 length: 14 residues. V was pared by 4 bases and J by 1 base, with 9 bases between. The germline V gene has CDR1 SGHNT and CDR2 YYREEE (reference sequence).

The chain is built from TRBV6-2 or TRBV6-3 and TRBJ1-1; TRBD1 agrees at 9 bases. Germline V gene lookup returns CDR1 MNHEY and CDR2 SVGEGT. The CDR3 spans 12 residues. The V and J ends lost 6 bases and 5 bases, in that order; junction bases with no gene match: 1. The CDR3 DNA reads as TGTGCCAGCAGCGACAGGGGGACTGAAGCTTTCTTT. It translates to CASSDRGTEAFF.

The V call is TRBV5-8, the J call TRBJ2-2; D is undetermined. The CDR3 is 17 residues long. Germline loops: CDR1 SGHTS, CDR2 YDEGEE. The ends were cut back, 1 base at V and 0 bases at J, with 13 bases in the middle. CDR3 loop: CASSLPLRSSNTGELFF. The CDR3, as DNA: TGTGCCAGCAGCTTGCCCCTTAGATCTTCGAACACCGGGGAGCTGTTTTTT.

V usage is TRBV5-1 and J usage is TRBJ2-7, with 7 bases that match TRBD1. Germline V gene sequence: CDR1 SGHRS, CDR2 YFSETQ. The J segment lost 6 bases and the V segment lost 4 bases, leaving 10 bases of the junction unmatched. The CDR3 has 14 amino acids. The CDR3: CASSLRQGKVEQYF. CDR3 DNA sequence: TGCGCCAGCAGCCTGAGACAGGGAAAGGTCGAGCAGTACTTC. Supplemented by reference TRBV5-1 and TRBJ2-7, the full variable domain reads KAGVTQTPRYLIKTRGQQVTLSCSPISGHRSVSWYQQTPGQGLQFLFEYFSETQRNKGNFPGRFSGRQFSNSRSEMNVSTLELGDSALYLCASSLRQGKVEQYFGPGTRLTVT.

The V call is TRBV28, the J call TRBJ2-7, with D perhaps matching TRBD2 (5 bases). The germline CDR1 and CDR2 sequences are MDHEN and SYDVKM. The V end was cut by 6 bases, the J end by 12 bases, with 21 bases between. This CDR3 has 13 residues. The CDR3: CASSPGLGEVGYF. In DNA, the CDR3 is TGTGCCAGCAGCCCCGGACTTGGAGAGGTTGGGTACTTC.

The rearrangement uses TRBV7-9 and TRBJ2-7, with D possibly TRBD2 on 7 matching bases. Germline V gene lookup returns CDR1 SEHNR and CDR2 FQNEAQ (reference sequence). Between the trimmed V and J ends, which lost 7 bases and 3 bases, there was a span of 10 bases. There are 12 residues in the CDR3. The CDR3 DNA is TGTGCCAGCATAGGGGGGGACTACGAGCAGTACTTC. As protein: CASIGGDYEQYF.

V and J are TRBV30 and TRBJ1-6, with TRBD1 matching 7 bases. Germline V gives CDR1 GTSNPN, CDR2 SVGIG (reference sequence). Trimming cost V 3 bases and J 7 bases; bases outside gene matches: 6. This CDR3 is 14 amino acids long. The CDR3 DNA reads TGTGCCTGGAGCTCACAGGGGAGGAATTCACCCCTCCACTTT. It encodes CAWSSQGRNSPLHF. The variable domain in full, with the rest retrieved from reference TRBV30 and TRBJ1-6, is SQTIHQWPATLVQPVGSPLSLECTVEGTSNPNLYWYRQAAGRGLQLLFYSVGIGQISSEVPQNLSASRPQDRQFILSSKKLLLSDSGFYLCAWSSQGRNSPLHFGNGTRLTVT.

This chain uses TRBV9 with TRBJ1-4; 9 bases map to TRBD1. The CDR3 is made up of 15 amino acids. V lost 0 bases, J lost 7 bases, and 4 bases stayed unmatched. Germline CDR1 is SGDLS and CDR2 is YYNGEE. The CDR3 region is CASSVGTGGVEKLFF. The CDR3 DNA follows: TGTGCCAGCAGCGTAGGTACAGGGGGCGTTGAAAAACTGTTTTTT.

The chain joins TRBV4-2 to TRBJ1-5; D ambiguous. The germline gives CDR1 LGHNA, CDR2 YNFKEQ. The CDR3 contains 16 residues. V lost 0 bases and J 5 bases, leaving 14 bases between the germline ends. The CDR3 sequence is CASSQEVGVLHQPQHF. CDR3 sequence (DNA): TGTGCCAGCAGCCAAGAGGTCGGAGTACTCCATCAGCCCCAGCATTTT.

The chain couples TRBV28 to TRBJ1-2, with D hard to call. With 7 bases removed from V and 5 bases from J, the gap between germline ends came to 17 bases. CDR3 length equals 14 residues. From germline, CDR1 is MDHEN and CDR2 SYDVKM. CDR3 sequence reads: CASTGSPVGYGYTF. The CDR3 DNA is TGTGCCAGCACCGGGTCCCCAGTTGGATATGGCTACACCTTC.

V is TRBV19 and J is TRBJ1-2; the D gene is possibly TRBD1 (6 bases). V was clipped by 6 bases and J by 4 bases, with 12 bases between them. This CDR3 comprises 13 residues. Germline V gene data show CDR1 as LNHDA and CDR2 as SQIVND (reference sequence). DNA of the CDR3: TGTGCCAGTAGGAACAGGGATGTCTATGGCTACACCTTC. It yields the protein CASRNRDVYGYTF.

The chain has TRBV28 and TRBJ1-2; D is possibly TRBD1 (5 bases). The CDR3 runs 16 residues. Germline-derived CDR1 and CDR2 are MDHEN and SYDVKM. V was clipped by 2 bases and J by 2 bases, with 15 bases between them. The CDR3 spells CASSLSGQGLNYGYTF. The CDR3 nucleotides read TGTGCCAGCAGTTTAAGTGGGCAGGGCCTAAACTATGGCTACACCTTC.

This CDR3 is CASTPTRLSSYNEQFF. The CDR3 DNA is TGTGCCAGCACCCCGACTAGGTTGAGCTCCTACAATGAGCAGTTCTTC. The rearrangement joins TRBV11-3 to TRBJ2-1, with D maybe TRBD2 (6 bases). The CDR3 is 16 amino acids. Deletions cut 7 bases from V and 0 bases from J, with 16 bases between. Per germline, CDR1 SGHNT and CDR2 YENEEA.

The chain recombines TRBV10-3 with TRBJ1-1, with TRBD1 as a possible D gene (5 bases). The CDR3 is made up of 16 amino acids. Trimming removed 10 bases at V and 3 bases at J, with 24 bases between. CDR1 ENHRY and CDR2 SYGVKD come from the germline V gene. CDR3 amino acids: CATRGGSGARDTEAFF. In nucleotides, the CDR3 is TGTGCCACCCGGGGAGGCAGTGGGGCGCGGGACACTGAAGCTTTCTTT.

This clone was seen more than once but under ten times. The V gene is TRBV29-1, the J gene TRBJ1-1, with 8 nucleotides matching TRBD1. V dropped 7 bases and J dropped 1; count of bases not matched to a gene: 8. There are 14 residues in the CDR3. Germline lookup yields CDR1 SQVTM and CDR2 ANQGSEA. The CDR3 nucleotides read TGCAGCGCTACGTCCGGGACAGGGAACACTGAAGCTTTCTTT. This sequence encodes CSATSGTGNTEAFF. Complete variable domain (other parts from reference TRBV29-1 and TRBJ1-1): SAVISQKPSRDICQRGTSLTIQCQVDSQVTMMFWYRQQPGQSLTLIATANQGSEATYESGFVIDKFPISRPNLTFSTLTVSNMSPEDSSIYLCSATSGTGNTEAFFGQGTRLTVV.

The chain is built from TRBV12-5 and TRBJ2-7; 9 nucleotides line up with TRBD2. Germline assignment: CDR1 LGHNT and CDR2 FRNRAP. The CDR3 loop spans 14 amino acids. V lost 7 bases to trimming and J lost 7 bases; unmatched junction nucleotides: 11. CDR3 region: CASAPRGGVREQYV. The CDR3 nucleotides are TGTGCTAGTGCCCCACGCGGGGGGGTCCGGGAGCAGTACGTC.

The chain combines TRBV28 with TRBJ1-1; the D gene is possibly TRBD1 (5 bases). The CDR3 is made up of 17 amino acids. Trimming stripped 4 bases from V and 0 bases from J, with 18 bases between. The germline V gene encodes CDR1 MDHEN and CDR2 SYDVKM. CDR3 in DNA: TGTGCCAGCAGTTGGGTGTCAGGTCAGGGTTTGAACACTGAAGCTTTCTTT. Its translation: CASSWVSGQGLNTEAFF.

This chain connects TRBV11-2 to TRBJ1-5, with D unresolved. With 5 bases removed from V and 5 bases from J, the gap between germline ends came to 10 bases. This CDR3 has 13 amino acids. Germline CDR1 reads SGHAT; CDR2 reads FQNNGV. The CDR3 bases are TGTGCCAGCAGCCTGTTGGAGGATCAGCCCCAGCATTTT. It is translated as CASSLLEDQPQHF.

This chain joins TRBV5-4 and TRBJ1-1, with 7 bases fitting TRBD1. The germline CDR1 and CDR2 sequences are SGHNT and YYREEE (reference sequence). The ends lost 4 bases at V and 8 bases at J; junction bases unmatched: 8. The CDR3 has 13 residues. For the CDR3, the DNA is TGTGCCAGCAGCCTCCGGCAGGGGGTGGAAGCTTTCTTT. This gives the protein CASSLRQGVEAFF.

The chain recombines TRBV10-2 with TRBJ2-7; 7 bases match TRBD2. This CDR3 has 14 residues. In germline, CDR1 is WSHSY, CDR2 SAAADI. V trimming: 3 bases; J trimming: 3 bases; junction bases outside the gene matches: 5. CDR3 sequence: CASSENGRSYEQYV. The CDR3 bases are TGCGCCAGCAGTGAAAACGGGAGGAGCTACGAGCAGTACGTC.